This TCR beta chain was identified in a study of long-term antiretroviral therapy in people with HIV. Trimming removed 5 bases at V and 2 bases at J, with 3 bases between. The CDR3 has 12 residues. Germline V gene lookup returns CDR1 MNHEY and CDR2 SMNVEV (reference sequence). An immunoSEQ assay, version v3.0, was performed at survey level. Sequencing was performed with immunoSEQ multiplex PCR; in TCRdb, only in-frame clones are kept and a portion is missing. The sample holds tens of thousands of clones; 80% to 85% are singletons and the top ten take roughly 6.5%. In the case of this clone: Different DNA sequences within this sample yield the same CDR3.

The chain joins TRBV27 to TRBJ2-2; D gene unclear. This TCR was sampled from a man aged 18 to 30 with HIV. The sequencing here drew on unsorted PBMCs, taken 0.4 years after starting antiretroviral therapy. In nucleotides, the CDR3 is TGTGCCAGCAGTCCCAACACCGGGGAGCTGTTTTTT. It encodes CASSPNTGELFF.